A single sample gave rise to the 30 T cell receptor delta chains below, sequenced in a study of gamma-delta chains in newborns, infants, children. TCRdb re-called clones from the reads via CATT. The sample shows about 15,000 delta-chain clones, about 7% of them seen only once. Material for sequencing was blood. The receptors were sampled from a child who was a newborn, infant or young child, either healthy, febrile or measles-vaccinated (not recorded which).

This clone was seen only a few times. This chain links TRDV2 with TRDJ2; 13 positions agree with TRDD3. Looked up from germline, CDR1 is GEAIGNYY and CDR2 is EKD. The CDR3 length is 15 residues. V lost 7 bases and J lost 6; bases outside the gene matches: 7. The CDR3 DNA sequence: TGTGCCTGCGACGTACTGGGGGATACGGCAGCACAACTCTTCTTT. Translation gives CACDVLGDTAAQLFF.

This clone was detected a few times. Other DNA sequences within the sample encode an identical CDR3. The genes are TRDV2 and TRDJ3; 11 nucleotides line up with TRDD3. In germline, CDR1 is GEAIGNYY, CDR2 EKD. Trimming took 0 bases from V and 0 from J; bases not matched to a gene: 6. The CDR3 consists of 20 residues. DNA for the CDR3: TGTGCCTGTGACACCGTACTGGGGGATAATCGCTCCTGGGACACCCGACAGATGTTTTTC. Amino acids: CACDTVLGDNRSWDTRQMFF.

The J gene is TRDJ3, the V gene TRDV2; the match to TRDD3 covers 8 bases. The CDR3 is made up of 19 amino acids. The trim removed 3 bases at V and 0 bases at J, leaving 9 bases unmatched. Germline loops: CDR1 GEAIGNYY, CDR2 EKD. CDR3 sequence reads: CACDPLGDSSSWDTRQMFF. CDR3 nucleotide sequence: TGTGCCTGTGACCCCCTGGGGGACTCAAGCTCCTGGGACACCCGACAGATGTTTTTC.

This clone was observed a handful of times. This sequence may be a read error, since a much larger clone differs from it by one base. V usage is TRDV2 and J usage is TRDJ1; 8 bases map to TRDD3. Germline V gene lookup returns CDR1 GEAIGNYY and CDR2 EKD. The CDR3 is made up of 15 amino acids. CDR3 amino acids: CACDLLGGYTDKPIF. CDR3 sequence (DNA): TGTGCCTGTGACTTACTGGGGGGCTACACCGATAAACCCATCTTT.

A note on this clone: This DNA translates differently at residue 13 from the TCRdb protein, which is that of a much larger clone; a read error is likely, and the protein shown is the DNA's own translation. V usage is TRDV2 and J usage is TRDJ3; the match to TRDD3 covers 9 bases. Germline CDR1 reads GEAIGNYY; CDR2 reads EKD. The CDR3 has 18 amino acids. The chain's CDR3 is CACDTVGDSSWDARQMFF. For the CDR3, the DNA is TGTGCCTGTGACACCGTGGGGGATAGCTCCTGGGACGCCCGACAGATGTTTTTC.

This clone showed up just a few times. V is TRDV1 and J is TRDJ3; possible D gene TRDD3, 5 bases. Germline CDR1 and CDR2: TSWWSYY and QGS. V was trimmed by 2 bases and J by 5 bases, leaving 22 bases between them. The CDR3 is 20 amino acids. This CDR3 reads CALGEYRGGMRKGDTRQMFF. The CDR3 DNA reads as TGTGCTCTTGGGGAATACCGCGGCGGGATGAGGAAGGGGGACACCCGACAGATGTTTTTC.

This clone ranks as medium-sized. Other DNA sequences in this sample translate to the same CDR3. This chain uses TRDV2 with TRDJ3, with a tentative D call TRDD3 (6 bases). The germline gives CDR1 GEAIGNYY, CDR2 EKD. There are 17 residues in the CDR3. V was clipped by 0 bases and J by 0 bases, with 8 bases between them. This chain's CDR3 is CACDTWGSSWDTRQMFF. The CDR3 DNA follows: TGTGCCTGTGACACCTGGGGGTCCTCCTGGGACACCCGACAGATGTTTTTC.

The table lists this clone with a few counts. The protein TCRdb lists belongs to a much larger clone and differs from this DNA's translation at residue 7, which points to a read error; the protein shown is made from the DNA. This sequence joins TRDV2 and TRDJ3; possible D gene TRDD3, 6 bases. The V and J ends lost 3 bases and 0 bases respectively, with 11 bases between them. The germline V gene has CDR1 GEAIGNYY and CDR2 EKD. This CDR3 has 17 amino acids. As DNA, the CDR3 is TGTGCCTGTGACTACTGGGATAGCTCCTGGGACACCCGACAGATGTTTTTC. Residues: CACDYWDSSWDTRQMFF.

This clone was observed a handful of times. A read error may explain this, as a much larger clone is one base away. At the DNA level, this CDR3 is encoded by other sequences in the same sample as well. The rearrangement links TRDV2 to TRDJ1; 10 bases are shared with TRDD3. Trimming cost V 4 bases and J 0 bases; bases outside gene matches: 1. Germline V lookup: CDR1 GEAIGNYY, CDR2 EKD. This CDR3 has 14 amino acids. The CDR3 here is CACDTGGYTDKLIF. Here the CDR3 DNA reads TGTGCCTGTGATACTGGGGGATACACCGATAAACTCATCTTT.

The chain uses TRDV2 and TRDJ3; 7 bases line up with TRDD3. Germline V gene lookup returns CDR1 GEAIGNYY and CDR2 EKD. The CDR3 extends over 18 amino acids. V lost 2 bases and J lost 1; bases outside the gene matches: 7. The CDR3 nucleotides read TGTGCCTGTGACAATACTGGGGATGTTTCCTGGGACACCCGACAGATGTTTTTC. Amino acids: CACDNTGDVSWDTRQMFF.

A note on this clone: A much more abundant neighbour one base away suggests this may be a read error. Other DNA sequences in the sample encode the same CDR3. The rearrangement links TRDV2 to TRDJ2; D is perhaps TRDD3 (6 bases). The CDR3 extends over 15 amino acids. V was clipped by 0 bases and J by 1 base, with 8 bases between them. Germline V lookup: CDR1 GEAIGNYY, CDR2 EKD. Here the CDR3 DNA reads TGTGCCTGTGACACCGTGGGGGGTTTGACAGCACAACTCTTCTTT. Its translation is CACDTVGGLTAQLFF.

The V call is TRDV2, the J call TRDJ3; 8 bases align to TRDD3. Germline V CDR1 and CDR2: GEAIGNYY, EKD. The CDR3 sequence is 19 residues long. V was pared by 0 bases and J by 0 bases, with 6 bases of the junction left unmatched. The CDR3 reads CACDTWGISRSWDTRQMFF. DNA of the CDR3: TGTGCCTGTGACACCTGGGGGATTTCCCGCTCCTGGGACACCCGACAGATGTTTTTC.

This clone has more than one count but fewer than ten. This DNA's translation and the protein TCRdb lists, from a much larger clone, do not match at residue 5, likely due to a read error; the protein shown is translated from the DNA. V usage is TRDV2 and J usage is TRDJ3, with 12 bases matching TRDD3. In germline, CDR1 is GEAIGNYY, CDR2 EKD. V trimming: 3 bases; J trimming: 0 bases; junction bases outside the gene matches: 5. The CDR3 totals 19 residues. CDR3 in amino acids: CACDAGWGIRSWDTRQMFF. CDR3 in DNA: TGTGCCTGTGACGCCGGCTGGGGGATACGCTCCTGGGACACCCGACAGATGTTTTTC.

This clone is termed medium-sized. Other DNA variants within this sample encode the same CDR3. The genes are TRDV2 and TRDJ3; 10 bases are shared with TRDD3. This CDR3 spans 19 amino acids. CDR1 is GEAIGNYY, CDR2 EKD, per germline. The J segment lost 0 bases and the V segment lost 0 bases, leaving 4 bases of the junction unmatched. In DNA form, the CDR3 reads TGTGCCTGTGACACCTGGGGGATACAGAGCTCCTGGGACACCCGACAGATGTTTTTC. Its protein is CACDTWGIQSSWDTRQMFF.

As for this clone: The junction differs from germline at one of its ends, possibly a read error. The chain carries TRDV2 and TRDJ3; 10 bases match TRDD3. Germline lookup yields CDR1 GEAIGNYY and CDR2 EKD. CDR3 length: 21 amino acids. The CDR3 DNA reads TGTGCCTGTGACCTACTGGGGGATTCCCCACTGCTCTCCTGGGACACCCAACAGATGTTTTTC. Its translation: CACDLLGDSPLLSWDTQQMFF.

Worth noting for this clone: This may arise from a read error, as a much more abundant clone is one base away. The V and J genes are TRDV2 and TRDJ3; 11 bases fit TRDD3. The germline gives CDR1 GEAIGNYY, CDR2 EKD. The CDR3 has 20 residues. The CDR3 sequence is CARDTVLLGDSSWDTRQMFF. The DNA for the CDR3 is TGTGCCCGTGACACCGTTCTACTGGGGGATAGCTCCTGGGACACCCGACAGATGTTTTTC.

This clone is termed medium-sized. This same CDR3 is encoded by further DNA sequences in the sample. This chain links TRDV2 with TRDJ3; D is undetermined. The CDR3 is made up of 17 amino acids. Trimming pared 3 bases from V and 0 bases from J, leaving 11 bases between. Germline V gene sequence: CDR1 GEAIGNYY, CDR2 EKD. In nucleotides, the CDR3 is TGTGCCTGTGACTCCTTTGCGAGCTCCTGGGACACCCGACAGATGTTTTTC. Its protein is CACDSFASSWDTRQMFF.

Regarding this clone: Possible read error: a much larger clone is one base away. This specimen includes other DNA sequences encoding the same CDR3. This chain connects TRDV2 to TRDJ3, with 11 bases lining up with TRDD3. Germline V gene lookup returns CDR1 GEAIGNYY and CDR2 EKD. Trimming at V came to 2 bases and at J to 4 bases, leaving 6 bases not matched to a gene. The CDR3 is made up of 18 amino acids. The CDR3 protein is CACDKVLGDIWDTRQMFF. The CDR3 DNA follows: TGTGCCTGTGACAAGGTACTGGGGGATATTTGGGACACCCGACAGATGTTTTTC.

Points on this clone: At one end the junction does not follow the germline gene, possibly because of a read error. This sequence joins TRDV2 and TRDJ3, with 8 bases that match TRDD3. This CDR3 contains 16 residues. CDR1 GEAIGNYY and CDR2 EKD come from the germline V gene. In nucleotides, the CDR3 is TGTGCCTGTGACACCGTGGGGGATTGGGACACCCGACAGGTGTTTTTC. As protein: CACDTVGDWDTRQVFF.

This clone appeared a few times. The V gene is TRDV2, the J gene TRDJ1; no firm D call. From germline, CDR1 is GEAIGNYY and CDR2 EKD. V lost 5 bases and J 0 bases, leaving 9 bases between the germline ends. This CDR3 contains 13 residues. The CDR3 nucleotides are TGTGCCTGTGGGCCCCCGTACACCGATAAACTCATCTTT. Protein sequence: CACGPPYTDKLIF.

A note on this clone: Relative to the germline gene, one junction end is altered; a read error may explain this. The CDR3 reads CACDKVLGDRSSWDARQMFF. The CDR3 bases are TGTGCCTGTGACAAAGTACTGGGGGACCGTAGCTCCTGGGACGCCCGACAGATGTTTTTC. This sequence joins TRDV2 and TRDJ3; 9 nucleotides match TRDD3. CDR1 and CDR2 from the germline V gene are GEAIGNYY and EKD. The CDR3 totals 20 residues.

Concerning this clone itself: The junction does not match germline at one end; this may be a read error. This sample also contains other DNA sequences that code for the same CDR3. The chain carries TRDV2 and TRDJ3; 7 nucleotides match TRDD3. Germline V CDR1 and CDR2: GEAIGNYY, EKD. CDR3 length: 19 residues. The CDR3 coding sequence is TGTGCCTGTGACACGGGCTGGGGGCCGAGCTCCTGGGATACCCGACAGATGTTTTTC. Translation gives CACDTGWGPSSWDTRQMFF.

This clone has only a few counts. The TCRdb protein, from a much larger clone, departs from this DNA's translation at residue 4, likely by read error; the protein shown derives from the DNA. This rearrangement joins TRDV2 to TRDJ3; 11 bases match TRDD3. This CDR3 region has 17 residues. The junction had 5 bases not matched to a gene; V was cut back by 6 bases and J by 2 bases. Germline loops: CDR1 GEAIGNYY, CDR2 EKD. DNA of the CDR3: TGTGCCTGTAACCTACTGGGGGATACCTGGGACACCCGACAGATGTTTTTC. Protein product: CACNLLGDTWDTRQMFF.

About this clone itself: Being one base from a much bigger clone, this may be a read error. This chain uses TRDV2 with TRDJ3, with 11 bases lining up with TRDD3. The CDR3 is made up of 18 amino acids. CDR1 GEAIGNYY and CDR2 EKD come from the germline V gene. Germline trimming cut 3 bases from V and 2 bases from J; bases unmatched to any gene: 5. This CDR3 reads CACDYWGISPWDTRQMFF. CDR3 nucleotides: TGTGCCTGTGACTACTGGGGGATAAGCCCCTGGGACACCCGACAGATGTTTTTC.

The genes are TRDV2 and TRDJ3; 8 nucleotides line up with TRDD3. The germline gives CDR1 GEAIGNYY, CDR2 EKD. This CDR3 is 19 amino acids long. V was pared by 1 base and J by 0 bases, with 7 bases of the junction left unmatched. In DNA, the CDR3 is TGTGCCTGTGACACTGGGGGATTTACGAGCTCCTGGGACACCCGACAGATGTTTTTC. It yields the protein CACDTGGFTSSWDTRQMFF.

This clone occurred a few times. V usage is TRDV2 and J usage is TRDJ3; 7 nucleotides agree with TRDD3. Losses at the gene ends were 0 bases for V and 0 bases for J; bases not matched to a gene: 7. The CDR3 extends over 19 amino acids. Germline lookup yields CDR1 GEAIGNYY and CDR2 EKD. The CDR3 region has the DNA TGTGCCTGTGACACCGTCTGGGGGCCGAGCTCCTGGGACACCCGACAGATGTTTTTC. Protein: CACDTVWGPSSWDTRQMFF.

CDR3 sequence: CACDVVLGASSWDTRQMFF. DNA of the CDR3: TGTGCCTGTGACGTCGTACTGGGGGCCAGCTCCTGGGACACCCGACAGATGTTTTTC. The V and J genes are TRDV2 and TRDJ3; TRDD3 matches 8 bases. Trimming cost V 3 bases and J 0 bases; bases outside gene matches: 9. The CDR3 is made up of 19 amino acids. CDR1 and CDR2 (germline): GEAIGNYY, EKD.

A note on this clone: With a much larger clone just one base away, this may be a read error. The sample carries other DNA sequences with the same CDR3. The rearrangement links TRDV2 to TRDJ3, with 8 bases identical to TRDD3. The CDR3 extends over 18 amino acids. CDR1 is GEAIGNYY and CDR2 is EKD in the germline V gene. Trimming removed 4 bases from V and 0 bases from J; junction bases left unmatched: 7. Here the CDR3 DNA reads TGTGCCTGTGATGTACTGGGGGTAAGCTCCTGGGACACCCGACAGATGTTTTTC. Its translation: CACDVLGVSSWDTRQMFF.

This clone is termed medium-sized (0.01 to 0.1%). The sample holds other DNA sequences that translate to the same CDR3. The CDR3 region is CACDTSWGSSWDTRQMFF. The DNA of the CDR3 is TGTGCCTGTGACACCTCATGGGGGAGCTCCTGGGACACCCGACAGATGTTTTTC. This rearrangement joins TRDV2 to TRDJ3, with 7 bases aligning to TRDD3. CDR3 length: 18 residues. CDR1 and CDR2 from the germline V gene are GEAIGNYY and EKD. With V trimmed by 0 bases and J by 0 bases, 4 bases remained unmatched.

This clone has at least ten counts. The J gene is TRDJ3, the V gene TRDV2, with 7 nucleotides matching TRDD3. CDR1 and CDR2 from the germline V gene are GEAIGNYY and EKD. This CDR3 spans 18 amino acids. V dropped 2 bases and J dropped 0; count of bases not matched to a gene: 6. CDR3 coding DNA: TGTGCCTGTGACAGACTGGGGACGAGCTCCTGGGACACCCGACAGATGTTTTTC. Encoded protein: CACDRLGTSSWDTRQMFF.